This note documents a single TCR beta chain sequence. Trimming removed 8 bases from V and 2 bases from J; junction bases left unmatched: 1. Germline values: CDR1 MNHEY, CDR2 SMNVEV (reference sequence). The CDR3 covers 12 residues. Study processing details: Estimated nucleated cell counts came from reference gene primer amplification. This table comes from immunoSEQ multiplex PCR, and its TCRdb copy is limited to in-frame clones, with some not included. The DNA was the basis for D and trimming; V, J and clone size are from that table. The sample consists of 200,000 or so clones, approximately 85% of them appearing once. These data belong to a study of blood T cell repertoires in COVID-19. Turning to the study itself: Spain, Italy and the United States supplied samples that represented acute and convalescent COVID-19. In each case, the material was cDNA or gDNA derived from T cells, B-cell-depleted T cells, or PBMCs.

This receptor was taken from a human donor with active or convalescent COVID-19. The donor label of this sample is uncertain. The specimen was peripheral blood. V and J are TRBV27 and TRBJ2-7, with 9 bases aligning to TRBD1. CDR3 in DNA: TGTGCCAGCCGGGACAGGGCCTACGAGCAGTACTTC. Its translation: CASRDRAYEQYF.